Presented here are 18 T cell receptor beta chains from one specimen sequenced in a study of blood T cell repertoires in COVID-19. Clones were read by immunoSEQ multiplex PCR, and TCRdb kept only the in-frame ones, dropping some. This table has 80,000 to 90,000 clones, around 80% appearing once. Source material: peripheral blood. The receptors were sampled from a man aged 70 or older with acute or convalescent COVID-19.

The V and J genes are TRBV19 and TRBJ2-3; 7 bases agree with TRBD2. The germline gives CDR1 LNHDA, CDR2 SQIVND (reference sequence). The CDR3 is 13 residues long. V lost 7 bases and J lost 2; bases outside the gene matches: 3. CDR3: CASKSGDTDTQYF. The CDR3 DNA follows: TGTGCCAGTAAGAGCGGGGACACAGATACGCAGTATTTT.

This clone was seen repeatedly, ten times or more. J is TRBJ1-6 and V is TRBV19; 9 positions match TRBD1. The CDR3 runs to 13 residues. The V and J ends lost 7 bases and 10 bases, in that order; junction bases with no gene match: 5. Germline CDR1 is LNHDA and CDR2 is SQIVND (reference sequence). CDR3 nucleotides: TGTGCCAGTAAACCACAGGGGGCCTCACCCCTCCACTTT. As protein: CASKPQGASPLHF.

This clone was seen more than once but under ten times. The chain links TRBV6-1 to TRBJ1-1; D uncertain. This CDR3 spans 11 amino acids. The germline V gene encodes CDR1 MNHNS and CDR2 SASEGT. V lost 2 bases to trimming and J lost 11 bases, with 9 bases between them. Here the CDR3 reads CASSEILLAFF. The DNA of the CDR3 is TGTGCCAGCAGTGAAATTTTATTGGCTTTCTTT.

The chain carries TRBV4-1 and TRBJ1-5; 7 nucleotides align to TRBD1. After removal of 4 bases from V and 7 bases from J, the junction contained 4 bases not matched to a gene. Germline lookup yields CDR1 MGHRA and CDR2 YSYEKL. This CDR3 is built from 13 residues. CDR3 coding DNA: TGCGCCAGCAGCCGATCAGGGGGACAGCCCCAGCATTTT. Translation gives CASSRSGGQPQHF.

The chain links TRBV6-6 to TRBJ2-3, with TRBD2 identical over 14 bases. V was clipped by 4 bases and J by 4 bases; unmatched bases: 4. Germline V gene sequence: CDR1 MNHNY, CDR2 SVGAGI (reference sequence). The CDR3 is 16 amino acids. CDR3 bases: TGTGCCAGCAGTTCGACTAGCGGGGGGGCTTCAGATACGCAGTATTTT. Its translation: CASSSTSGGASDTQYF.

The chain uses TRBV28 and TRBJ1-1; D remains unclear. The CDR3 extends over 11 amino acids. Germline CDR1 reads MDHEN; CDR2 reads SYDVKM. V dropped 7 bases and J dropped 8 bases, with 11 bases sitting between them. CDR3 loop: CASTSSGEAFF. CDR3 coding DNA: TGTGCCAGCACTTCGAGCGGAGAAGCTTTCTTT.

About this clone itself: Germline is not matched at one junction end, which may reflect a read error. CDR3 coding DNA: TGTGCCAGCAGTCGTGGACAGGGCGGGGGAAAATTGTTTTTT. It yields the protein CASSRGQGGGKLFF. The chain uses TRBV11-2 and TRBJ1-4, with 8 nucleotides matching TRBD1. CDR1 SGHAT and CDR2 FQNNGV come from the germline V gene. The CDR3 spans 14 residues.

V usage is TRBV21-1 and J usage is TRBJ2-6; whether TRBD1, the table's D call, matches the DNA was not checked. TRBV21-1 is a recognized pseudogene. This CDR3 has 17 residues. CDR3 DNA sequence: TGTGCCAGCAGCCTCCGGACAGTAAGCTCTGGGGCCAACGTCCTGACTTTC. Its translation is CASSLRTVSSGANVLTF.

The rearrangement joins TRBV18 to TRBJ2-6, with unresolved D. The length of the CDR3 is 14 residues. Germline V gene lookup returns CDR1 KGHSH and CDR2 LQKENI. Trimming removed 5 bases at V and 4 bases at J, with 9 bases between. CDR3 sequence (DNA): TGTGCCAGCTCATATAGCTCAGGGGCCAACGTCCTGACTTTC. It specifies CASSYSSGANVLTF.

This chain connects TRBV15 to TRBJ2-1; maybe TRBD1 (6 bases). Trimming stripped 3 bases from V and 10 bases from J, with 10 bases between. The CDR3 runs to 12 residues. Germline V gene lookup returns CDR1 LNHNV and CDR2 YYDKDF (reference sequence). The CDR3 sequence: CATSSTGNEQFF. For the CDR3, the DNA is TGTGCCACCAGCAGCACAGGGAACGAGCAGTTCTTC.

J is TRBJ2-7 and V is TRBV5-4, with 10 bases fitting TRBD2. With 2 bases clipped from V and 4 bases from J, the junction kept 6 bases outside the gene matches. The germline gives CDR1 SGHNT, CDR2 YYREEE (reference sequence). The CDR3 runs to 15 residues. Here the CDR3 DNA reads TGTGCCAGCAGCTTAATTAGCGGGGGGACTTACGAGCAGTACTTC. Translating gives CASSLISGGTYEQYF.

The chain combines TRBV5-6 with TRBJ2-1; 8 bases map to TRBD2. V lost 2 bases, J lost 11 bases, and 3 bases stayed unmatched. CDR3 length: 12 amino acids. Germline V gene data show CDR1 as SGHDT and CDR2 as YYEEEE. This CDR3 reads CASSLGLAQQFF. In DNA, the CDR3 is TGTGCCAGCAGCTTAGGACTAGCTCAGCAGTTCTTC.

The chain employs TRBV6-5 and TRBJ2-7; 11 nucleotides match TRBD1. Germline CDR1 reads MNHEY; CDR2 reads SVGAGI. J lost 8 bases, V lost 6 bases, and 9 bases had no gene match. The CDR3 length is 14 residues. DNA for the CDR3: TGTGCCAGCAGAGCTCCGGGACAGGGGGGGCAGCAGTACTTC. Its protein is CASRAPGQGGQQYF.

The rearrangement uses TRBV10-3 and TRBJ1-2, with unresolved D. CDR1 is ENHRY, CDR2 SYGVKD, per germline. V lost 2 bases, J lost 1 base, and 8 bases lay in between. CDR3 length: 14 amino acids. The CDR3, as DNA: TGTGCCATCAGTGAGGGCAGGCTTAACTATGGCTACACCTTC. Translation gives CAISEGRLNYGYTF.

The chain carries TRBV12-5 and TRBJ1-1; D gene uncertain. The CDR3 totals 13 residues. CDR1 and CDR2 from the germline V gene are LGHNT and FRNRAP. V gave up 3 bases and J gave up 5 bases, with 10 bases separating them. CDR3: CASGLEGRTEAFF. The CDR3 DNA sequence: TGTGCTAGTGGTTTAGAGGGTAGGACTGAAGCTTTCTTT.

This sequence joins TRBV5-1 and TRBJ2-5; 9 bases fit TRBD2. This CDR3 spans 16 amino acids. The germline V gene encodes CDR1 SGHRS and CDR2 YFSETQ. The junction had 14 bases not matched to a gene; V was cut back by 6 bases and J by 5 bases. The CDR3 loop reads CASTLRGGAVGETQYF. CDR3 nucleotides: TGCGCCAGCACCCTACGCGGGGGGGCCGTTGGGGAGACCCAGTACTTC.

This chain connects TRBV5-1 to TRBJ1-5; 8 bases line up with TRBD1. V lost 0 bases, J lost 7 bases, and 3 bases stayed unmatched. CDR1 SGHRS and CDR2 YFSETQ come from the germline V gene. CDR3 length equals 14 residues. CDR3 region: CASSLGQGSQPQHF. CDR3 nucleotides: TGCGCCAGCAGCTTGGGACAGGGGTCCCAGCCCCAGCATTTT.

J is TRBJ2-3 and V is TRBV6-4; TRBD2 matches at 11 bases. CDR1 and CDR2 from the germline V gene are MRHNA and SNTAGT. J gave up 4 bases and V 3 bases, and 3 bases lay outside the gene matches. The CDR3 runs to 15 residues. The CDR3 sequence is CASSDSGGAADTQYF. The DNA of the CDR3 is TGTGCCAGCAGTGATAGCGGGGGGGCAGCAGATACGCAGTATTTT.